The rows below give T cell receptor beta chains drawn from one sample of a study of T cell repertoires in cytomegalovirus infection. The antigens these receptors bind are not known. TCRdb ran MiXCR on the reads and lists one entry per CDR3 protein. The table lists under 300,000 distinct CDR3 sequences, approximately 22% of them singletons. The sequencing here drew on cultured PBMCs, taken from culture after CMV antigen stimulation. These receptors came from a human donor in good health (CMV status not recorded). Some clones in this sample may be carry-over from other donors' samples. CDR3s include the opening cysteine and the closing phenylalanine or tryptophan. D genes are given only for firm matches. Clone size is shown for a subset of rows, as once, few, many or a class of expanded clone.

clone size	J gene	D gene	CDR3 length	V gene	CDR3 DNA	CDR3 protein
few	TRBJ2-1	TRBD2	17	TRBV28	TGTGCCAGCAGCCTAAATCCCCCTAGCGGGAGGGGAAATGAGCAGTTCTTC	CASSLNPPSGRGNEQFF
few	TRBJ1-1	TRBD1	15	TRBV28	TGTGCCAGCAGCTTGACAGGGAGCATGAACACTGAAGCTTTCTTT	CASSLTGSMNTEAFF
.	TRBJ2-3	.	12	TRBV7-9	TGTGCCAGCAGCTACACCTCGGATACGCAGTATTTT	CASSYTSDTQYF
.	TRBJ2-7	TRBD1	14	TRBV19	TGTGCCAGTAGTAAGGGACAGGGAACCTACGAGCAGTACTTC	CASSKGQGTYEQYF
.	TRBJ1-2	.	11	TRBV24-1	TGTGCCACCAGTAATCAGTATGGCTACACCTTC	CATSNQYGYTF
many	TRBJ1-5	.	14	TRBV7-2	TGTGCCAGCAGACGCGAGGCGGGGAATCAGCCCCAGCATTTT	CASRREAGNQPQHF
many	TRBJ2-5	.	15	TRBV7-8	TGTGCCAGCAGCTTAGCTGAGCTCCGGGAGTATCCCCAGTACTTC	CASSLAELREYPQYF
few	TRBJ2-1	.	11	TRBV7-9	TGTGCCAGCACCCCGATCGAGGCGAGGGTCTTC	CASTPIEARVF
.	TRBJ1-2	TRBD1	14	TRBV28	TGTGCCAGCAGCCCGGCCGACAGGGACCCTGGCTACACCTTC	CASSPADRDPGYTF
.	TRBJ2-1	.	14	TRBV24-1	TGTGCCACCAGTGATTTACCAGGGTTCAATGAGCAGTTCTTC	CATSDLPGFNEQFF
few	TRBJ1-1	TRBD1	15	TRBV5-1	TGCGCCAGCAGCGCTCGACAGGGCATGAACACTGAAGCTTTCTTT	CASSARQGMNTEAFF
.	TRBJ1-1	.	15	TRBV20-1	TGCAGTGCGAGAACCGCGGCACCCTCGGGCACTGAAGCTTTCTTT	CSARTAAPSGTEAFF
many	TRBJ2-2	.	15	TRBV19	TGTGCCAGTACCCCCGCCCAGGGATACACCGGGGAGCTGTTTTTT	CASTPAQGYTGELFF
few	TRBJ2-5	.	12	TRBV28	TGTGCCAGCAGCAATGTGGAAGAGACCCAGTACTTC	CASSNVEETQYF
.	TRBJ1-1	.	14	TRBV2	TGTGCCAGCAGTGAATGGACGGGGAACACTGAAGCTTTCTTT	CASSEWTGNTEAFF
once	TRBJ2-2	.	10	TRBV6-2/TRBV6-3	TGTGCCAGCAGGGACGGGGAGCTGTTTTTT	CASRDGELFF
.	TRBJ2-2	TRBD2	16	TRBV5-1	TGCGCCAGCAGCTTGAGAAGCGGGAGGGCCGGCGGGGAGCTGTTTTTT	CASSLRSGRAGGELFF
few	TRBJ2-1	TRBD1	16	TRBV23-1	TGCGCCAGCAGTCACGAAAGACAGGGGTGTCACAATGAGCAGTTCTTC	CASSHERQGCHNEQFF
.	TRBJ2-7	.	14	TRBV7-2	TGTGCCAGCAACAAACAGGGCAGGGGGGACGAGCAGTACTTC	CASNKQGRGDEQYF
.	TRBJ1-1	.	14	TRBV28	TGTGCCAGCAGTCGATACCGGGACACCACTGAAGCTTTCTTT	CASSRYRDTTEAFF
.	TRBJ2-5	.	14	TRBV7-2	TGTGCCAGCAGCTTAAGTGACTGGCAAGAGACCCAGTACTTC	CASSLSDWQETQYF
few	TRBJ2-1	TRBD2	16	TRBV7-2	TGTGCCAGCAGCTCCATGGAATTAGCGGGAGGCAATGAGCAGTTCTTC	CASSSMELAGGNEQFF
.	TRBJ1-5	.	13	TRBV12-5	TGTGCTAGTGGTTTGGTTGGGGATCAGCCCCAGCATTTT	CASGLVGDQPQHF
few	TRBJ1-1	.	13	TRBV4-3	TGCGCCAGCAGCCAAGATTCAGCTACTGAAGCTTTCTTT	CASSQDSATEAFF
.	TRBJ2-1	.	13	TRBV20-1	TGCAGTGCTAGGTCCCGGGACGTCTATGAGCAGTTCTTC	CSARSRDVYEQFF
many	TRBJ2-3	TRBD2	15	TRBV7-2	TGTGCCAGCAGCTTCGGCGGGAGGGCCATGGATACGCAGTATTTT	CASSFGGRAMDTQYF
few	TRBJ2-1	TRBD2	15	TRBV14	TGTGCCAGCAGCCAAGTGTTAGCGGGATACAATGAGCAGTTCTTC	CASSQVLAGYNEQFF
.	TRBJ1-2	TRBD1	15	TRBV19	TGTGCCAGTAGAACGACAGGGGGCTCGGGCTATGGCTACACCTTC	CASRTTGGSGYGYTF
many	TRBJ1-1	TRBD1	14	TRBV7-2	TGTGCCAGCAGCGCAGGGGGGCGGGAGGCTGAAGCTTTCTTT	CASSAGGREAEAFF
few	TRBJ2-4	.	15	TRBV28	TGTGCCAGCACCCAGCGAATAGGATTAGAAAACATTCAGTACTTC	CASTQRIGLENIQYF
few	TRBJ2-5	TRBD2	16	TRBV28	TGTGCCAGCAGTACTATACTAGCGGGGGCCCAAGAGACCCAGTACTTC	CASSTILAGAQETQYF
.	TRBJ2-1	.	11	TRBV6-6	TGTGCCAGCAGTTACGTACTTGAGCAGTTCTTC	CASSYVLEQFF
few	TRBJ2-3	TRBD1	17	TRBV5-6	TGTGCCAGCAGCCAGCCCGTCGGACAGGGGGCCTCAGATACGCAGTATTTT	CASSQPVGQGASDTQYF
many	TRBJ2-3	TRBD2	17	TRBV10-3	TGTGCCATCAGTGAGGGACTAGCGGCCGCTAGCACAGATACGCAGTATTTT	CAISEGLAAASTDTQYF
.	TRBJ2-2	TRBD1	17	TRBV12-3/TRBV12-4	TGTGCCAGCACCCCCCTCGGGACAGGGGGTAACACCGGGGAGCTGTTTTTT	CASTPLGTGGNTGELFF
few	TRBJ2-1	TRBD2	16	TRBV19	TGTGCCAGTAGTGACCGGACTAGCGGAGTTGGGGATGAGCAGTTCTTC	CASSDRTSGVGDEQFF
.	TRBJ2-1	.	15	TRBV10-3	TGTGCCACCAAGGGTGGGGACCGACTATACAATGAGCAGTTCTTC	CATKGGDRLYNEQFF
.	TRBJ1-1	.	13	TRBV24-1	TGTGCCACCAGTGAAGGGTTGAACACTGAAGCTTTCTTT	CATSEGLNTEAFF
many	TRBJ2-3	.	16	TRBV5-4	TGTGCCAGCAGCTTGAGGCTAGCGAAAAGCACAGATACGCAGTATTTT	CASSLRLAKSTDTQYF
many	TRBJ1-4	.	15	TRBV4-3	TGCGCCAGCAGCCCCGGACCGGGGGGAGATGAAAAACTGTTTTTT	CASSPGPGGDEKLFF
few	TRBJ2-3	.	13	TRBV27	TGTGCCAGCAGTCACTCGCGCACAGATACGCAGTATTTT	CASSHSRTDTQYF
few	TRBJ2-2	TRBD1	16	TRBV11-2	TGTGCCAGCAGCTACAGGACAGGGGCGAACACCGGGGAGCTGTTTTTT	CASSYRTGANTGELFF
once	TRBJ2-1	.	11	TRBV7-9	TGTGCCAGCGGTAACTTTGATGAGCAGTTCTTC	CASGNFDEQFF
.	TRBJ1-5	TRBD1	16	TRBV24-1	TGTGCCACCAGTGATTCGCGGACAGGGGATCCTTGGCCCCAGCATTTT	CATSDSRTGDPWPQHF
many	TRBJ1-3	.	12	TRBV10-3	TGTGCCATCAGTGATAGTGGAAACACCATATATTTT	CAISDSGNTIYF
few	TRBJ2-7	TRBD1	14	TRBV3-1	TGTGCTAGCAGCCCTCGACAGGGTAACTACGAGCAGTACTTC	CASSPRQGNYEQYF
many	TRBJ2-3	.	17	TRBV7-3	TGTGCCAGCAGCTTAACGGCGCTAGCGTCAGGTCCAGATACGCAGTATTTT	CASSLTALASGPDTQYF
many	TRBJ2-7	TRBD2	14	TRBV7-2	TGTGCCAGCAGCCCACGATTCCGGGGGGACGAGCAGTACTTC	CASSPRFRGDEQYF
few	TRBJ2-1	.	14	TRBV25-1	TGTGCCAGCAGTGACCCCCGCAAGGGCAATGAGCAGTTCTTC	CASSDPRKGNEQFF
few	TRBJ2-1	.	14	TRBV7-8	TGTGCCAGCAGCTTCACCGGGACTGGCAATGAGCAGTTCTTC	CASSFTGTGNEQFF
few	TRBJ1-2	.	14	TRBV7-6	TGTGCCAGCAGCCCGCGGGGGGACGGGGATGGCTACACCTTC	CASSPRGDGDGYTF
many	TRBJ2-5	.	14	TRBV7-2	TGTGCCAGCAGCTCCAGGATAGTTCAAGAGACCCAGTACTTC	CASSSRIVQETQYF
many	TRBJ2-7	TRBD2	16	TRBV7-2	TGTGCCAGCAGCTGGACTAGCGGGCCCCAAAGAAACGAGCAGTACTTC	CASSWTSGPQRNEQYF
.	TRBJ1-4	.	12	TRBV7-2	TGTGCCAGCAGCGATCCAAGGGAAAAACTGTTTTTT	CASSDPREKLFF
few	TRBJ2-1	.	13	TRBV12-3/TRBV12-4	TGTGCCAGCAGTTTAGCGGGAGGCAGTGAGCAGTTCTTC	CASSLAGGSEQFF
many	TRBJ1-1	TRBD1	14	TRBV7-2	TGTGCCAGCAGCTCCCAGGGGGCTGGCACTGAAGCTTTCTTT	CASSSQGAGTEAFF
.	TRBJ2-3	.	13	TRBV18	TGTGCCAGCTCACCACAGTCCGCAGATACGCAGTATTTT	CASSPQSADTQYF